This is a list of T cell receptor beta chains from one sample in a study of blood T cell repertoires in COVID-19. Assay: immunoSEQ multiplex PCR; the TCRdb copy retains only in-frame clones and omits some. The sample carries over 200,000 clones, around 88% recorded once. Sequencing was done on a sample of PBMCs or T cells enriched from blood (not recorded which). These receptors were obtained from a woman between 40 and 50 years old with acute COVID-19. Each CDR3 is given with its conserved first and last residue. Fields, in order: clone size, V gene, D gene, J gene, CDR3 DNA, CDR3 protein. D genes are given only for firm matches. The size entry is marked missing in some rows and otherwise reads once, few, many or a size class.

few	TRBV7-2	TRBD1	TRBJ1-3	TGTGCCAGCAGCTTAGGGGGACAGGGAATCTCTGGAAACACCATATATTTT	CASSLGGQGISGNTIYF
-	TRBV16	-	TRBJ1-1	TGTGCCAGCAGCCAAGATCGCGCACAGGGAAGTAGGTTCTTT	CASSQDRAQGSRFF
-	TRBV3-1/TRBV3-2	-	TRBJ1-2	TGTGCCAGCAGCTATACAGGGCGTGGCTACACCTTC	CASSYTGRGYTF
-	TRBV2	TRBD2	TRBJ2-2	TGTGCCAGCAGGCAAAGGGGGCTACTAGCGGGGGCGAACACCGGGGAGCTGTTTTTT	CASRQRGLLAGANTGELFF
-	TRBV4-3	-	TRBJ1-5	TGCGCCAGCAGCCAAGAGATCGGTCAGCCCCAGCATTTT	CASSQEIGQPQHF
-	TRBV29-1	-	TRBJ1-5	TGCAGCGTTGCTCGGGGTAGCAATCAGCCCCAGCATTTT	CSVARGSNQPQHF
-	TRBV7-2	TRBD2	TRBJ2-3	TGTGCCAGCAGCTTAACGGGGACTAGCGGGGGGGATACGCAGTATTTT	CASSLTGTSGGDTQYF
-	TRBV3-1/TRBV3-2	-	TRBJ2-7	TGTGCCAGCAGCCGATCGCCGGGGAACGAGCAGTACTTC	CASSRSPGNEQYF
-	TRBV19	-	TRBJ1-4	TGTGCCAGTAGTGTCCAGGGGACGGATGAAAAACTGTTTTTT	CASSVQGTDEKLFF
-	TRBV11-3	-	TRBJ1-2	TGTGCCAGCAGCTTAGGGGCAGGGGTCGTCTCTAACTATGGCTACACCTTC	CASSLGAGVVSNYGYTF
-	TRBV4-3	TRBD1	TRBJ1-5	TGCGCCAGCAGCCAAGAACCGGACTGGGCAGGGGGCTATCAGCCCCAGCATTTT	CASSQEPDWAGGYQPQHF
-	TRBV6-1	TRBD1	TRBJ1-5	TGTGCCAGCAGTGAACCGGGACAGGGGCCGCAGCCCCAGCATTTT	CASSEPGQGPQPQHF
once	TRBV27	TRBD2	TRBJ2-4	TGTGCCAGCAGTTCCGGACTAGCGGGGGGGATAGCCAAAAACATTCAGTACTTC	CASSSGLAGGIAKNIQYF
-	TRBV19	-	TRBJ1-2	TGTGCCAGTAGTATTTTTCCCGGCGGGTATGGCTACACCTTC	CASSIFPGGYGYTF
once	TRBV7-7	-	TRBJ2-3	TGTGCTAGCAGTTTCGGGACTGCGACTCAGTTTACGCAGTATTTT	CASSFGTATQFTQYF
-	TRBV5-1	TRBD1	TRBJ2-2	TGCGCCAGCAGCCGGACAGGGATTGCAACCGGGGAGCTGTTTTTT	CASSRTGIATGELFF
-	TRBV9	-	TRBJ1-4	TGTGCCAGCAGCGTACCGGGGGGGCGCGTTGTTGAAAAACTGTTTTTT	CASSVPGGRVVEKLFF
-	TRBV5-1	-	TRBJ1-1	TGCGCCAGCACCGTGGGGGGAATAAGCACTGAAGCTTTCTTT	CASTVGGISTEAFF
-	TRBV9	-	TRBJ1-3	TGTGCCAGCACGCGTGATTTCTCTGGAAACACCATATATTTT	CASTRDFSGNTIYF
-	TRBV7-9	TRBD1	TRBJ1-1	TGTGCCAGCAGCTACGAACAGGGGGCATCTGAAGCTTTCTTT	CASSYEQGASEAFF
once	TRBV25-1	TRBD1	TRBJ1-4	TGTGCCAGCAGCACAGGGGCCCAAGGAGGTGGTGAAAAACTGTTTTTT	CASSTGAQGGGEKLFF
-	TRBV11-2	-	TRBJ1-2	TGTGCCAGCAGCTTGGGGGGGAATGGCTACACCTTC	CASSLGGNGYTF
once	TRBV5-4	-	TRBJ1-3	TGTGCCAGCAGCTTCGAATTCTTTGAAGAGGACTCTGGAAACACCATATATTTT	CASSFEFFEEDSGNTIYF
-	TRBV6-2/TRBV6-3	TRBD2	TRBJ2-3	TGTGCCAGCAGCTCCGTTTTCGGGACTAGCGGGGGAGAGGCAGATACGCAGTATTTT	CASSSVFGTSGGEADTQYF
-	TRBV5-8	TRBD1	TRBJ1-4	TGTGCCAGCAGCTTGGCCGACAGGGGGGGAGAAAAACTGTTTTTT	CASSLADRGGEKLFF
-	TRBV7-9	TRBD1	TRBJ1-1	TGTGCCAGCAGCTTAGTTCTCCTAAACAGGGGGCTTAGCACTGAAGCTTTCTTT	CASSLVLLNRGLSTEAFF
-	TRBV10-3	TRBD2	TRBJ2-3	TGTGCCGCACGGGCGGGGCGGGGGACAGATACGCAGTATTTT	CAARAGRGTDTQYF
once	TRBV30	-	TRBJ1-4	TGTGCCTGGAGTGTAACGGGATCACTGGCTAATGAAAAACTGTTTTTT	CAWSVTGSLANEKLFF
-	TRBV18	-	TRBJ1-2	TGTGCCAGCTCACCACCGGCAGGGTTTGGCTACACCTTC	CASSPPAGFGYTF
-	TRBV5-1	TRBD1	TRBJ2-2	TGCGCCAGCAGCCGAATCCAGACAGGGGGTGACACCGGGGAGCTGTTTTTT	CASSRIQTGGDTGELFF
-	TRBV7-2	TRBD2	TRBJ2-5	TGTGCCAGCAGCCCCCGCGGGGCGGGGGGCCGGGAGACCCAGTACTTC	CASSPRGAGGRETQYF
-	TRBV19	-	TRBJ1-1	TGTGCCAGTAGTATCAATACAGGTTCAGCAGCTTTCTTT	CASSINTGSAAFF
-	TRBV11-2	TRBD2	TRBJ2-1	TGTGCCAGCGATTTGACTAGCGGGAGGGAGAATGAGCAGTTCTTC	CASDLTSGRENEQFF
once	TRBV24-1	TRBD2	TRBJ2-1	TGTGCCACCAAAGCGGGAGGACACAATGAGCAGTTCTTC	CATKAGGHNEQFF
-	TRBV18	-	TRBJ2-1	TGTGCCAGCTCCGGGGGCTACAATGAGCAGTTCTTC	CASSGGYNEQFF
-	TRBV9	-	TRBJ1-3	TGTGCCAGCAGCGTAAACACAGGGACCGACTCTGGAAACACCATATATTTT	CASSVNTGTDSGNTIYF
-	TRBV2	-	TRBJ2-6	TGTGCCAGCAGACAGACAAGCTCTGGGGCCAACGTCCTGACTTTC	CASRQTSSGANVLTF
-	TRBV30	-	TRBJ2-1	TGTGCCTGGAGTGTTGCGTTGGAGCAGTTCTTC	CAWSVALEQFF
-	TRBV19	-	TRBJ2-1	TGTGCCAGTAGTATCGGAGGCGTTTCCCAGTTCTTC	CASSIGGVSQFF
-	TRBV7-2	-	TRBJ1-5	TGTGCCAGCAGCTTAGCGTACAGGGCCTCCAATCAGCCCCAGCATTTT	CASSLAYRASNQPQHF
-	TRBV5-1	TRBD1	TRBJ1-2	TGCGCCAGCAGCTTGGAGAACAGGGGTTGGGATGGCTACACCTTC	CASSLENRGWDGYTF
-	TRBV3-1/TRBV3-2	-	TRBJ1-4	TGTGCCAGCAGCTACAGGGCGGTTGGGAAAGGACTGTTTTTT	CASSYRAVGKGLFF
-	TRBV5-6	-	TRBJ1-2	TGTGCCAGCAGCTTGGGGTCGACCCCGGGGGGCTACACCTTC	CASSLGSTPGGYTF
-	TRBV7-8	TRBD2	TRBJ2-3	TGTGCCAGCAGCCTAGCGGGGATAGGAGGCCCGATCGGGACAGATACGCAGTATTTT	CASSLAGIGGPIGTDTQYF